This TCR beta chain came from a study of cytomegalovirus exposure and HLA in healthy donors. A single count supports this clone. The PCR used 60 Vbeta and 13 Jbeta primers. Sequencing used immunoSEQ multiplex PCR; TCRdb keeps in-frame clones, though not all of them. The sample has nearly 200,000 clones; around 86% are singletons. From germline, CDR1 is SGHDT and CDR2 YYEEEE. The CDR3 is 17 residues long. V shed 4 bases, J shed 6 bases, and the junction held 14 bases outside the gene matches. The sequence derives from a woman aged 50 to 65 in good health and CMV-seropositive. The J gene is TRBJ1-5, the V gene TRBV5-6, with 9 bases lining up with TRBD1. Source material: PBMCs. CDR3 nucleotide sequence: TGTGCCAGCAGCCAGATGATCCGGGACAGGGCACGTCAGCCCCAGCATTTT. Translation gives CASSQMIRDRARQPQHF.